These 9 T cell receptor beta chains originate from one sample sequenced in a study of beta chain features in type 1 diabetes (dated by TCRdb to 2016 to 2019). General conclusions and limits of the study: Type 1 diabetes patients showed a moderate but significant shortening of TCRB CDR3 length in all four CD4+ subsets.

Library construction relied on the immunoSEQ multiplex PCR assay. The entire isolated RNA was reverse transcribed using the High Capacity cDNA Reverse Transcription Kit, and thus expressed TCRB transcripts were sequenced. TCRdb limited this immuneACCESS table to in-frame rearrangements with V and J called. A share of clones is missing; checked studies link under half to unresolved V genes, and the rest is unexplained. The sample includes some 150,000 clones, with about 9% observed a single time. 0.7% of the sample is in the top ten clones. The antigens of these receptors remain unknown. The sequenced sample consisted of central memory CD4+ T cells from blood. These receptors were collected from a woman younger than 45 with type 1 diabetes.

Only a few counts were recorded for this clone. The rearrangement uses TRBV29-1 and TRBJ2-2; perhaps TRBD1 as D (6 bases). CDR3 length: 15 residues. V lost 7 bases and J 6 bases, leaving 21 bases between the germline ends. Per the germline V gene, CDR1 is SQVTM and CDR2 is ANQGSEA. CDR3 protein: CSGCNTGQDAGELFF. For the CDR3, the DNA is TGCAGCGGTTGTAATACAGGGCAAGACGCCGGGGAGCTGTTTTTT.

The chain has TRBV5-1 and TRBJ2-3, with D tentatively TRBD2 (6 bases). The ends were cut back, 7 bases at V and 0 bases at J, with 15 bases in the middle. Germline CDR1 reads SGHRS; CDR2 reads YFSETQ. The CDR3 has 15 residues. CDR3 loop: CASGEDGSSTDTQYF. For the CDR3, the DNA is TGCGCCAGCGGGGAGGACGGATCTAGCACAGATACGCAGTATTTT. Together with reference TRBV5-1 and TRBJ2-3, the CDR3 gives the full variable domain: KAGVTQTPRYLIKTRGQQVTLSCSPISGHRSVSWYQQTPGQGLQFLFEYFSETQRNKGNFPGRFSGRQFSNSRSEMNVSTLELGDSALYLCASGEDGSSTDTQYFGPGTRLTVL.

This clone was seen only a few times. The chain uses TRBV18 and TRBJ2-7, with TRBD1 matching 12 bases. The CDR3 contains 16 residues. Trimming took 5 bases from V and 5 from J; bases not matched to a gene: 10. Germline CDR1 is KGHSH and CDR2 is LQKENI. As DNA, the CDR3 is TGTGCCAGCTCAGCGCAGGGACAGGGGGCAATCCACGAGCAGTACTTC. Its protein product is CASSAQGQGAIHEQYF.

This clone appeared a few times. This chain links TRBV5-4 with TRBJ2-3; the match to TRBD2 covers 10 bases. In germline, CDR1 is SGHNT, CDR2 YYREEE (reference sequence). V lost 4 bases and J lost 1; bases outside the gene matches: 3. The CDR3 length is 15 residues. CDR3 sequence reads: CASSTLAGGTDTQYF. The DNA for the CDR3 is TGTGCCAGCAGCACTCTAGCGGGAGGCACAGATACGCAGTATTTT. The entire variable domain, with the rest obtained from reference TRBV5-4 and TRBJ2-3, is as follows: ETGVTQSPTHLIKTRGQQVTLRCSSQSGHNTVSWYQQALGQGPQFIFQYYREEENGRGNFPPRFSGLQFPNYSSELNVNALELDDSALYLCASSTLAGGTDTQYFGPGTRLTVL.

This chain connects TRBV28 to TRBJ2-2; no clear D gene. The CDR3 runs to 11 residues. Germline values: CDR1 MDHEN, CDR2 SYDVKM. The V gene lost 7 bases and the J gene lost 7 bases, with 7 bases spanning the gap. The CDR3 region has the DNA TGTGCCAGCAATGTCGGCGGGGAGCTGTTTTTT. Residues: CASNVGGELFF.

The chain carries TRBV18 and TRBJ1-2; 9 bases line up with TRBD1. The germline V gene encodes CDR1 KGHSH and CDR2 LQKENI. This CDR3 is 13 amino acids long. V was clipped by 5 bases and J by 3 bases; unmatched bases: 1. The CDR3 here is CASSDRGDYGYTF. In DNA, the CDR3 is TGTGCCAGCTCAGACAGGGGGGACTATGGCTACACCTTC.

The chain carries TRBV5-1 and TRBJ2-7; TRBD1 is a possible D gene (5 bases). The germline gives CDR1 SGHRS, CDR2 YFSETQ. The germline V and J ends were trimmed by 3 bases and 4 bases, with 8 bases remaining between them. The CDR3 extends over 12 amino acids. For the CDR3, the DNA is TGCGCCAGCAGCTGGGGCTCTTACGAGCAGTACTTC. Its translation: CASSWGSYEQYF.

A few counts support this clone. The CDR3, as DNA: TGTGCCAGCAGCAATCTATTCTCTGCGGGAGCGGGACGCGAGCAGTACTTC. It codes for CASSNLFSAGAGREQYF. The chain combines TRBV11-2 with TRBJ2-7; 7 bases align to TRBD2. The germline V gene has CDR1 SGHAT and CDR2 FQNNGV. After removal of 5 bases from V and 6 bases from J, the junction contained 19 bases not matched to a gene. CDR3 length: 17 residues.

The CDR3 sequence is CASSYLIAGEGELFF. The CDR3 nucleotides read TGTGCCAGCAGCTATTTGATAGCGGGAGAAGGGGAGCTGTTTTTT. The chain recombines TRBV2 with TRBJ2-2, with 9 bases matching TRBD2. The CDR3 length is 15 residues. The junction had 10 bases not matched to a gene; V was cut back by 6 bases and J by 8 bases. Germline values: CDR1 SNHLY, CDR2 FYNNEI.